This paragraph reports one TCR beta chain. V trimming: 4 bases; J trimming: 4 bases; junction bases outside the gene matches: 5. The CDR3 totals 14 residues. The sample comes from a study of T-cell memory formation after mild COVID-19. Libraries for TCRalpha and TCRbeta carried sample barcodes and unique molecular identifiers via 5'RACE. One entry per CDR3 protein, called by TCRdb with MiXCR from the 5' RACE reads. The data show around 180,000 distinct CDR3 sequences, approximately 16% seen once. The specimen was PBMCs or a T cell subset sorted from them (not recorded which). This chain uses TRBV12-3 or TRBV12-4 with TRBJ2-5; TRBD2 aligns across 8 bases. The TCR sequence derives from an adult woman who had mild COVID-19 (a few samples of this study predate the infection). Cell type and time point are not known. CDR3 DNA sequence: TGTGCCAGCAGTTACGGGACTAGGAGAGAGACCCAGTACTTC. Protein: CASSYGTRRETQYF.